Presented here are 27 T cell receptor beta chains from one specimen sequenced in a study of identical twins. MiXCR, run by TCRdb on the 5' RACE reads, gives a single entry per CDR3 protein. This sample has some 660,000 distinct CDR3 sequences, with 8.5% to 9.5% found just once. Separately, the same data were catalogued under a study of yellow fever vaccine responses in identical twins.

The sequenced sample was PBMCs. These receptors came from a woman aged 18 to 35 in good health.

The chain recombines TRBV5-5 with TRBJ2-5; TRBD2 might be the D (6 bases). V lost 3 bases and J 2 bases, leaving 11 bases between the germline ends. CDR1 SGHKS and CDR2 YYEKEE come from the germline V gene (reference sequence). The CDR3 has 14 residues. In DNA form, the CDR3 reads TGTGCCAGCAGCTCCCTAGCGACACAAGAGACCCAGTACTTC. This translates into CASSSLATQETQYF.

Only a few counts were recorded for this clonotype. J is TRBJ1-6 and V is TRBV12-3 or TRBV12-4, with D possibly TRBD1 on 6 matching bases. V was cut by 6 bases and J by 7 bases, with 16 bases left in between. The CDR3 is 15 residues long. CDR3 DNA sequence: TGTGCCAGCAGGATAACAGGGATACCGAATTCACCCCTCCACTTT. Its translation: CASRITGIPNSPLHF.

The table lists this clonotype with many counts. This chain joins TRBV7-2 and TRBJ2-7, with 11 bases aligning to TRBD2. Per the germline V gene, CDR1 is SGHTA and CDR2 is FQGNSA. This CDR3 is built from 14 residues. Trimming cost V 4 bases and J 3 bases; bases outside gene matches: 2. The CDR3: CASSSGTSGYEQYF. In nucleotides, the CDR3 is TGTGCCAGCAGCTCCGGGACTAGCGGCTACGAGCAGTACTTC.

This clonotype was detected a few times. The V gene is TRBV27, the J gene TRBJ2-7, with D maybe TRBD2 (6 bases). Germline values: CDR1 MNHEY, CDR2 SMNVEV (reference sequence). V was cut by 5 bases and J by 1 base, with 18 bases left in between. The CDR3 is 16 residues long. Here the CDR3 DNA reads TGTGCCAGCAGTATTTTCCCAGGAGGGCCGTCCTACGAGCAGTACTTC. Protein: CASSIFPGGPSYEQYF.

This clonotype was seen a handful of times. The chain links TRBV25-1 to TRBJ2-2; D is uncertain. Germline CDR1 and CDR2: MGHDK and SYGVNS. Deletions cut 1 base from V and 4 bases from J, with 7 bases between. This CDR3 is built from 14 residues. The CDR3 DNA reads TGTGCCAGCAGTGAATTGGCGGCCACCGGGGAGCTGTTTTTT. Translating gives CASSELAATGELFF.

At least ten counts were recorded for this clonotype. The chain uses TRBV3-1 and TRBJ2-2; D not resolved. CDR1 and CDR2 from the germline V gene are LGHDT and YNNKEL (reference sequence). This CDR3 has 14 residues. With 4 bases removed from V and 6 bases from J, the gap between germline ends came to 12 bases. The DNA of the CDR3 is TGTGCCAGCAGCCTACGGACCCCAGCCGGGGAGCTGTTTTTT. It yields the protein CASSLRTPAGELFF.

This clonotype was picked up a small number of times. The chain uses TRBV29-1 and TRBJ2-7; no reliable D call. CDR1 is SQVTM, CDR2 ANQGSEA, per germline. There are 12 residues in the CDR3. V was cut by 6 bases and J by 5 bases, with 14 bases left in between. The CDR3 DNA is TGCAGCGTGTGCCCGGGTGTAGACGAGCAGTACTTC. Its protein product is CSVCPGVDEQYF.

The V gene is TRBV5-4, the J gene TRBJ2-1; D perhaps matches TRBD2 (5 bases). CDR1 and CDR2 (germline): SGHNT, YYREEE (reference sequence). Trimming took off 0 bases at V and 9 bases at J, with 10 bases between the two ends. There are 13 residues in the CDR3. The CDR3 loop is CASSLAIGGEQFF. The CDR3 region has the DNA TGTGCCAGCAGCTTGGCTATTGGAGGTGAGCAGTTCTTC.

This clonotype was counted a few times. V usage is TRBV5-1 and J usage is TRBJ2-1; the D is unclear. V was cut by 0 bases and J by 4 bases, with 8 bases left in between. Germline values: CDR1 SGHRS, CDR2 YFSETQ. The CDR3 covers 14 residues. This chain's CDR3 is CASSLGTLYNEQFF. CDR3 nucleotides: TGCGCCAGCAGCTTGGGCACACTTTACAATGAGCAGTTCTTC.

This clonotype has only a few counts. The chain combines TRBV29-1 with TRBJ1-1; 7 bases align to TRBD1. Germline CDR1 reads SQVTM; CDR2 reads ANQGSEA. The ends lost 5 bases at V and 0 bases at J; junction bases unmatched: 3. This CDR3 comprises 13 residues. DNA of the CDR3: TGCAGCGTTTCCACAGGGGTGAACACTGAAGCTTTCTTT. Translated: CSVSTGVNTEAFF.

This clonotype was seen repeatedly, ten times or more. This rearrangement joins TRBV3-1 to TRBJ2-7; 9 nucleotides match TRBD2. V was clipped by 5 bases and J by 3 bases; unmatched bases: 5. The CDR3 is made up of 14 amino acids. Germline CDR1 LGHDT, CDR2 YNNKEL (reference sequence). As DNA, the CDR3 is TGTGCCAGCAGCGTGAGCGGGAGGAACTACGAGCAGTACTTC. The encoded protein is CASSVSGRNYEQYF.

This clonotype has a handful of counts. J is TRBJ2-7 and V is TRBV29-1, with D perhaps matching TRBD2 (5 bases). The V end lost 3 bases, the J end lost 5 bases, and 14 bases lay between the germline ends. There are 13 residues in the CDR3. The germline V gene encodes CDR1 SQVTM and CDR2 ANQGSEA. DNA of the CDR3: TGCAGCGTTGAGAGGGAACAACCCCACGAGCAGTACTTC. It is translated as CSVEREQPHEQYF.

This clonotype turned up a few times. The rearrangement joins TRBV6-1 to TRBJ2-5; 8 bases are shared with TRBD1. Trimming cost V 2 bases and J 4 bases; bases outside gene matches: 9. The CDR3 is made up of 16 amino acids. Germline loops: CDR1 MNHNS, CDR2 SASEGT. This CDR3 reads CASSEPDRVDGETQYF. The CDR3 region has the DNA TGTGCCAGCAGTGAACCGGACAGGGTCGATGGAGAGACCCAGTACTTC.

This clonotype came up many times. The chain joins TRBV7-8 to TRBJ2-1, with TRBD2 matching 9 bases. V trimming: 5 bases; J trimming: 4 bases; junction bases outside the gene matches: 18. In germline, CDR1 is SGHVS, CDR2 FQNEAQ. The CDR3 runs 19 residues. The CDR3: CASSPVASGEKWLYNEQFF. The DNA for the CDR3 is TGTGCCAGCAGCCCAGTGGCTAGCGGGGAGAAGTGGCTGTACAATGAGCAGTTCTTC. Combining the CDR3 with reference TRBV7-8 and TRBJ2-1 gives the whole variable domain GAGVSQSPRYKVAKRGQDVALRCDPISGHVSLFWYQQALGQGPEFLTYFQNEAQLDKSGLPSDRFFAERPEGSVSTLKIQRTQQEDSAVYLCASSPVASGEKWLYNEQFFGPGTRLTVL.

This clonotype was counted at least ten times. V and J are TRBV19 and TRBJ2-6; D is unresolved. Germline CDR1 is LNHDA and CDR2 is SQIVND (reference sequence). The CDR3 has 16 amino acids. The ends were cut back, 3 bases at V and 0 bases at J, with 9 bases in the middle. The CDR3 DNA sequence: TGTGCCAGTAGTATCGACAAGGGCTCTGGGGCCAACGTCCTGACTTTC. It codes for CASSIDKGSGANVLTF.

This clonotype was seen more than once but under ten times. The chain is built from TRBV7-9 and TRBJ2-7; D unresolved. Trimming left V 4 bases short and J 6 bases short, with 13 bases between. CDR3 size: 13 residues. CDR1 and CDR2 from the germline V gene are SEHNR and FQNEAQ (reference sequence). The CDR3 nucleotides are TGTGCCAGCAGCTCACCAGGTAGTTCCGAGCAGTACTTC. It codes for CASSSPGSSEQYF.

Written as DNA, the CDR3 is TGCAGTGCTCTCCCCCGGGGCAGGGGCTGGGAGCTGTTTTTT. Amino acids: CSALPRGRGWELFF. The V and J genes are TRBV20-1 and TRBJ2-2, with D tentatively TRBD1 (6 bases). The CDR3 consists of 14 residues. V lost 5 bases, J lost 9 bases, and 19 bases lay in between. Germline CDR1 is DFQATT and CDR2 is SNEGSKA (reference sequence).

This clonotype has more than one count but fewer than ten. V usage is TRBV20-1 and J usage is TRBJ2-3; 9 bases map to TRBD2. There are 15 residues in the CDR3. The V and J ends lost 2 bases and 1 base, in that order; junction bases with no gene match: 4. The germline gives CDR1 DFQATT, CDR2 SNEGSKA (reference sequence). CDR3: CSARSRLAGTDTQYF. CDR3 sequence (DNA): TGCAGTGCTAGATCTCGACTAGCGGGCACAGATACGCAGTATTTT.

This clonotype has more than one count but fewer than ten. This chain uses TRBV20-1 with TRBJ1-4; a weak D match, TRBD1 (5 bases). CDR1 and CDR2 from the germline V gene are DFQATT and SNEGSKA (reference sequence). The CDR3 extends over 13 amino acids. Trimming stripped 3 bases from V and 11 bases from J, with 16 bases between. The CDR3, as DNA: TGCAGTGCTAGTTTCGGGACCCTGGGGAAACTGTTTTTT. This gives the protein CSASFGTLGKLFF.

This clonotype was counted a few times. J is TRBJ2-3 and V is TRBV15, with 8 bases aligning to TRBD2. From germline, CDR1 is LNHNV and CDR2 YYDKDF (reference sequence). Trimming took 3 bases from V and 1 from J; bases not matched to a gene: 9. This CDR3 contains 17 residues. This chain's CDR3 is CATSSYSSGGGTDTQYF. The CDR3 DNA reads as TGTGCCACCAGCAGCTACTCCTCGGGGGGGGGCACAGATACGCAGTATTTT.

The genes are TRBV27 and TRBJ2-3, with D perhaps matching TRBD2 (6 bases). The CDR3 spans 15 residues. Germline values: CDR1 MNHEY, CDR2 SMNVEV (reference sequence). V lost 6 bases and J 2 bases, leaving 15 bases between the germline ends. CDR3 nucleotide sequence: TGTGCCAGCAGCCCCACTAGCCGAATCACAGATACGCAGTATTTT. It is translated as CASSPTSRITDTQYF.

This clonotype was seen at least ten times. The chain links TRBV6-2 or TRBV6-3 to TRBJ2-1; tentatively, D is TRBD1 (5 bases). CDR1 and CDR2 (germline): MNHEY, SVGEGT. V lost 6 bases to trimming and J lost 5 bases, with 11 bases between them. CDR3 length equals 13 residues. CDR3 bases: TGTGCCAGCAGGACCCTGACAGACAATGAGCAGTTCTTC. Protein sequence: CASRTLTDNEQFF.

As DNA, the CDR3 is TGTGCCAGCAGCTCCGCGTATGAGCATAGGTACTTC. Translated, it gives CASSSAYEHRYF. V gene TRBV13 combines with J gene TRBJ2-7; D not certain. The V gene's germline CDR1 is PRHDT and CDR2 FYEKMQ (reference sequence). V lost 4 bases, J lost 12 bases, and 16 bases lay in between. The length of the CDR3 is 12 residues.

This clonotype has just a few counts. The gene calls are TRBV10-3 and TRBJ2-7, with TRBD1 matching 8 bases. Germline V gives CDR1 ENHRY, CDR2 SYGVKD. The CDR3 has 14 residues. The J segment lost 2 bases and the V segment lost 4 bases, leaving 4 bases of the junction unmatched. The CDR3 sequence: CAISVTGQAYEQYF. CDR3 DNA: TGTGCCATCAGTGTCACGGGACAGGCCTACGAGCAGTACTTC.

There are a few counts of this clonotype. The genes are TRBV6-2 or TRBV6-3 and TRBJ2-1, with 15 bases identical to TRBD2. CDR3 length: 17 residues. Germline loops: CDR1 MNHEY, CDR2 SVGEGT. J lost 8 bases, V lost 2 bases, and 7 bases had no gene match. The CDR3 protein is CASSYTRTSGRAHEQFF. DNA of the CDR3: TGTGCCAGCAGTTACACGAGGACTAGCGGGAGGGCGCATGAGCAGTTCTTC.

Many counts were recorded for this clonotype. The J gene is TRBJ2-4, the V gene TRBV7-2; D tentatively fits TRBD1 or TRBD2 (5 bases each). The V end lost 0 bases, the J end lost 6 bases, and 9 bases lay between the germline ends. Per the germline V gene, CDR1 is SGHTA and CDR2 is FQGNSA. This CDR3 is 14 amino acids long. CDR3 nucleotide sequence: TGTGCCAGCAGCTTAGCGGCAGGGAGAAACATTCAGTACTTC. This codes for CASSLAAGRNIQYF.

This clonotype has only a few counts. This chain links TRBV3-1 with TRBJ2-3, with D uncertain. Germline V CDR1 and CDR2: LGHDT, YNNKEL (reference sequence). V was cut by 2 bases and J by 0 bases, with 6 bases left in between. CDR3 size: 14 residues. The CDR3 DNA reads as TGTGCCAGCAGCCAAACGGTGAGCACAGATACGCAGTATTTT. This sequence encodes CASSQTVSTDTQYF.